This T cell receptor beta chain was recorded in a study of monozygotic twins with inflammatory bowel disease. TCRdb reprocessed the 5' RACE reads, keeping one entry per CDR3 protein, no DNA. This listing includes 350,000 to 400,000 distinct CDR3 sequences. The specimen sequenced was blood. The receptor was isolated from a human donor with ulcerative colitis or Crohn's disease, or a healthy co-twin of an affected twin (not recorded which).

CDR3 sequence: CASSYGGGPDTQYF. This sequence joins TRBV6-2 or TRBV6-3 and TRBJ2-3; TCRdb reports TRBD1, a call that lacks DNA to check it against. Germline assignment: CDR1 MNHEY and CDR2 SVGEGT. The CDR3 extends over 14 amino acids.